The sequence of this T cell receptor (beta chain) was determined in a study of T-cell reconstitution after alpha-beta-depleted transplantation in children. Whole-study results and caveats: Counts and diversity of T cells one year after transplant came mostly from newly produced T cells. Several hundred graft clones that had expanded were reportedly the source of alpha-beta T cells about two months after transplant. Certain patients had high TCRbeta diversity at day 60, and it came from recipient T cells and thymic progenitors that survived.

The CDR3 has 15 residues. The germline V gene encodes CDR1 KGHSH and CDR2 LQKENI. Trimming took 3 bases from V and 6 from J; bases not matched to a gene: 6. With regard to this clonotype: Its antigen remains unidentified.

A library of TCRbeta sequences, prepared with unique molecular identifiers, was generated. TCRdb reprocessed the PCR reads with MiXCR, giving one entry per CDR3 protein. This sample has roughly 500,000 distinct CDR3 sequences; 8% to 11% occur once, and the top ten carry around 2.2%. This rearrangement joins TRBV18 to TRBJ2-1; 9 positions match TRBD2. The sample here was PBMCs, taken before TCRalphabeta/CD19-depleted stem cell transplant. The receptor comes from a child under 10 years old with inherited bone marrow failure, due to receive a stem cell transplant. This CDR3 is CASSPTGLATNEQFF. The CDR3 region has the DNA TGTGCCAGCTCACCTACCGGACTAGCGACCAATGAGCAGTTCTTC.